This T cell receptor beta chain was recorded in a study of response to subunit inactivated influenza vaccine. Broader study findings: Only a handful of new T cells, the authors suggested, are recruited with each seasonal influenza vaccination.

MiXCR was run by TCRdb on the RT-PCR reads, yielding one entry per CDR3 protein. The sample consists of about 190,000 distinct CDR3 sequences, approximately 14% of them appearing once. In its sample, this clonotype was seen a few times. Its antigen remains unknown. This CDR3 contains 13 residues. V lost 3 bases, J lost 7 bases, and 12 bases lay in between. V and J are TRBV12-3 or TRBV12-4 and TRBJ1-2; D might be TRBD1 (5 bases). The receptor comes from a man aged 45-65 years who received an inactivated influenza vaccine. The starting material was CD8+ T cells sorted from PBMCs, obtained around 5 days after vaccination. The CDR3 DNA reads TGTGCCAGCAGTTTTGGGGGTACGAGTGGCTACACCTTC. Encoded protein: CASSFGGTSGYTF.